A selection of T cell receptor beta chains follows, all from one sample in a study of blood T cell repertoires in COVID-19. TCRdb keeps only in-frame clones here, not all; method: immunoSEQ multiplex PCR. Of about 120,000 clones listed, 82% are singletons. The material sequenced was peripheral blood. The receptors were gathered from a human donor in a cohort sampled during active COVID-19. Each CDR3 is given without its conserved first and last residue. The listing skips clone size in some rows; elsewhere it reads once, few, many or a size class.

>NA|TRBV28|TRBJ1-1
ASSRDRGRATEAF
>NA|TRBV15|TRBJ2-2
ATRRGARGELF
>NA|TRBV5-4|TRBJ2-5
ASSLGTSGGYQETQY
>NA|TRBV29-1|TRBJ1-1
SAGTAMNTEAF
>NA|TRBV5-1|TRBJ1-6
ASSPGQGADSYNSPLH
>NA|TRBV28|TRBJ2-5
ASSLRGGATETQY
>NA|TRBV27|TRBJ1-4
ASSSVEGKLF
>NA|TRBV9|TRBJ2-4
ASSQGNIQY
>few|TRBV6-2/TRBV6-3|TRBJ2-5
ASSPPGGLRGETQY
>NA|TRBV6-1|TRBJ2-1
ASSEARGQGFNEQF
>NA|TRBV18|TRBJ2-3
ASSPLAESTDTQY
>NA|TRBV5-1|TRBJ1-6
ASSPQGFGSPLH
>NA|TRBV19|TRBJ1-2
ATRGEGQDYYGYT
>NA|TRBV18|TRBJ2-3
ASSRTSGVEDTQY
>NA|TRBV6-6|TRBJ2-7
ASSFTGVSSYEQY